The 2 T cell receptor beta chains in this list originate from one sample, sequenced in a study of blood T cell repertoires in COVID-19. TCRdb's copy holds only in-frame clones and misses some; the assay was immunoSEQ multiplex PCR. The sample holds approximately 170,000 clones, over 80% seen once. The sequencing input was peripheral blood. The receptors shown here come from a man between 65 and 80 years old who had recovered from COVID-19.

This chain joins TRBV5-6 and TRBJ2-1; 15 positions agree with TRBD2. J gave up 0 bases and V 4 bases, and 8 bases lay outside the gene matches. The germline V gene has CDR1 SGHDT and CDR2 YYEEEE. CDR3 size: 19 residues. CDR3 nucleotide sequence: TGTGCCAGCAGCGCCGAGGGACTAGCGGGAGGCCGCTCCTACAATGAGCAGTTCTTC. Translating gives CASSAEGLAGGRSYNEQFF.

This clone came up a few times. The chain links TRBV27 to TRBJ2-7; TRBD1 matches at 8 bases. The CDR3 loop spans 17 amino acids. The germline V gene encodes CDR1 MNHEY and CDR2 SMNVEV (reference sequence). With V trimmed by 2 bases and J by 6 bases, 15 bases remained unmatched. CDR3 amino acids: CASSLNPPLWTGSEQYF. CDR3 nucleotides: TGTGCCAGCAGTTTAAATCCCCCTCTTTGGACAGGGAGCGAGCAGTACTTC.